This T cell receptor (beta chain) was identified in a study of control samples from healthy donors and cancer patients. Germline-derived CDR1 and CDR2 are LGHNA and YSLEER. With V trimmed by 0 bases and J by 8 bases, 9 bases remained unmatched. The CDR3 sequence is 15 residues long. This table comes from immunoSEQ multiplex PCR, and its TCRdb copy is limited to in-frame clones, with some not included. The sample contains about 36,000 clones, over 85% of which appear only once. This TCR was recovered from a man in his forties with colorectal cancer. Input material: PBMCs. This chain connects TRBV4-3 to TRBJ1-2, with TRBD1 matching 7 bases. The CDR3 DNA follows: TGCGCCAGCAGCCAAGAAGGAGAGTTAGGGGGCGGCTACACCTTC. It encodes CASSQEGELGGGYTF.